Listed below are T cell receptor beta chains from one sample, sequenced in a study of T-cell memory formation after mild COVID-19. MiXCR, applied by TCRdb to the 5' RACE reads, yields one record per CDR3 protein. Among nearly 200,000 distinct CDR3 sequences listed, around 16% were seen once. The specimen was PBMCs or a T cell subset sorted from them (not recorded which). These receptors all stem from an adult woman who had mild COVID-19 (a few samples of this study predate the infection). Cell type and time point are not known. Both conserved end residues are part of each CDR3. Fields, in order: J gene, clone size, D gene, V gene, CDR3 protein, CDR3 DNA. A D gene is named only where the DNA matches it firmly. A clone size is listed for some rows: how often the clone was seen (once, few, many), or a class if it is expanded.

j_gene: TRBJ2-7
abundance: few
d_gene: NA
v_gene: TRBV10-3
CDR3aa: CAILGTGTYEQYF
CDR3nt: TGTGCCATCTTGGGAACGGGTACCTACGAGCAGTACTTC

j_gene: TRBJ1-5
abundance: few
d_gene: NA
v_gene: TRBV7-2
CDR3aa: CASSVTGSSNQPQHF
CDR3nt: TGTGCCAGCAGCGTCACAGGGTCGAGCAATCAGCCCCAGCATTTT

j_gene: TRBJ1-2
abundance: few
d_gene: TRBD1
v_gene: TRBV20-1
CDR3aa: CSAFLDGQGNGYTF
CDR3nt: TGCAGTGCTTTCTTAGATGGACAGGGGAATGGCTACACCTTC

j_gene: TRBJ1-1
abundance: many
d_gene: NA
v_gene: TRBV5-1
CDR3aa: CASSLPGREGAFF
CDR3nt: TGCGCCAGCAGCTTGCCAGGGCGAGAGGGAGCTTTCTTT

j_gene: TRBJ2-7
abundance: NA
d_gene: TRBD2
v_gene: TRBV11-2
CDR3aa: CASSLSLTSGTSTYEQYF
CDR3nt: TGTGCCAGCAGCTTATCGTTGACTAGCGGAACCTCCACCTACGAGCAGTACTTC

j_gene: TRBJ1-1
abundance: many
d_gene: NA
v_gene: TRBV7-2
CDR3aa: CASSLTGTQAFF
CDR3nt: TGTGCCAGCAGCTTAACCGGGACACAAGCTTTCTTT

j_gene: TRBJ2-3
abundance: few
d_gene: TRBD2
v_gene: TRBV20-1
CDR3aa: CSARRAGALTDTQYF
CDR3nt: TGCAGTGCTAGACGAGCGGGGGCACTCACAGATACGCAGTATTTT

j_gene: TRBJ2-5
abundance: NA
d_gene: NA
v_gene: TRBV5-5
CDR3aa: CASISTAVETQYF
CDR3nt: TGTGCCAGCATCTCGACAGCGGTGGAGACCCAGTACTTC

j_gene: TRBJ2-3
abundance: many
d_gene: NA
v_gene: TRBV7-3
CDR3aa: CASSSTPNTDTQYF
CDR3nt: TGTGCCAGCAGCTCCACCCCTAACACAGATACGCAGTATTTT

j_gene: TRBJ2-3
abundance: NA
d_gene: NA
v_gene: TRBV6-5
CDR3aa: CASQTRGRSADTQYF
CDR3nt: TGTGCCAGTCAGACTAGGGGGAGATCGGCAGATACGCAGTATTTT

j_gene: TRBJ2-1
abundance: few
d_gene: TRBD1
v_gene: TRBV24-1
CDR3aa: CATSPPGQAYNEQFF
CDR3nt: TGTGCCACCAGCCCCCCGGGACAGGCGTACAATGAGCAGTTCTTC

j_gene: TRBJ2-1
abundance: NA
d_gene: TRBD1
v_gene: TRBV25-1
CDR3aa: CASSPNGQGQFF
CDR3nt: TGTGCCAGCAGTCCTAACGGACAGGGGCAGTTCTTC

j_gene: TRBJ2-3
abundance: NA
d_gene: TRBD2
v_gene: TRBV4-1
CDR3aa: CASSPRSSGATDTQYF
CDR3nt: TGCGCCAGCAGCCCCCGAAGTAGCGGGGCCACAGATACGCAGTATTTT

j_gene: TRBJ2-3
abundance: few
d_gene: NA
v_gene: TRBV3-1
CDR3aa: CASSHLGTDTQYF
CDR3nt: TGTGCCAGCAGCCACCTCGGAACAGATACGCAGTATTTT

j_gene: TRBJ2-7
abundance: many
d_gene: TRBD2
v_gene: TRBV9
CDR3aa: CASSVTGTSGEQYF
CDR3nt: TGTGCCAGCAGCGTAACCGGGACTAGCGGCGAGCAGTACTTC

j_gene: TRBJ1-1
abundance: NA
d_gene: NA
v_gene: TRBV29-1
CDR3aa: CSVGTVNTEAFF
CDR3nt: TGCAGCGTTGGAACAGTGAACACTGAAGCTTTCTTT

j_gene: TRBJ1-1
abundance: NA
d_gene: TRBD1
v_gene: TRBV7-6
CDR3aa: CASSLGGQGPNTEAFF
CDR3nt: TGTGCCAGCAGCTTAGGGGGACAGGGGCCAAACACTGAAGCTTTCTTT

j_gene: TRBJ1-6
abundance: NA
d_gene: NA
v_gene: TRBV12-3/TRBV12-4
CDR3aa: CASSLAGLPLHF
CDR3nt: TGTGCCAGCAGTCTGGCAGGGCTACCCCTCCACTTT

j_gene: TRBJ1-4
abundance: NA
d_gene: TRBD1
v_gene: TRBV5-1
CDR3aa: CASSVTTGRLVTDGKLFF
CDR3nt: TGCGCCAGCAGCGTTACGACAGGGCGGCTGGTGACCGACGGAAAACTGTTTTTT

j_gene: TRBJ1-1
abundance: NA
d_gene: NA
v_gene: TRBV29-1
CDR3aa: CSVERGGTEAFF
CDR3nt: TGCAGCGTTGAGCGGGGCGGAACTGAAGCTTTCTTT

j_gene: TRBJ1-1
abundance: NA
d_gene: NA
v_gene: TRBV30
CDR3aa: CAWSGGWTEAFF
CDR3nt: TGTGCCTGGAGTGGGGGGTGGACCGAAGCTTTCTTT

j_gene: TRBJ1-5
abundance: NA
d_gene: NA
v_gene: TRBV6-2/TRBV6-3
CDR3aa: CASSYTGGRGHPQHF
CDR3nt: TGTGCCAGCAGTTACACCGGCGGACGGGGTCATCCCCAGCATTTT

j_gene: TRBJ1-2
abundance: few
d_gene: NA
v_gene: TRBV15
CDR3aa: CATSRVAGDGYTF
CDR3nt: TGTGCCACCAGCAGAGTGGCAGGGGACGGCTACACCTTC

j_gene: TRBJ2-1
abundance: NA
d_gene: NA
v_gene: TRBV5-1
CDR3aa: CASSSNKVAPNEQFF
CDR3nt: TGCGCCAGCAGCTCGAACAAGGTAGCGCCGAATGAGCAGTTCTTC

j_gene: TRBJ1-1
abundance: few
d_gene: TRBD1
v_gene: TRBV10-3
CDR3aa: CAIRAPGQGSTEAFF
CDR3nt: TGTGCCATCAGAGCCCCGGGACAGGGATCGACTGAAGCTTTCTTT

j_gene: TRBJ1-4
abundance: few
d_gene: NA
v_gene: TRBV5-1
CDR3aa: CASSPSGNEKLFF
CDR3nt: TGCGCCAGCAGCCCCTCGGGTAATGAAAAACTGTTTTTT

j_gene: TRBJ1-6
abundance: few
d_gene: NA
v_gene: TRBV5-1
CDR3aa: CASTERGLSPLHF
CDR3nt: TGCGCCAGCACCGAAAGGGGCCTCTCCCCCCTCCACTTT

j_gene: TRBJ2-1
abundance: few
d_gene: NA
v_gene: TRBV29-1
CDR3aa: CSVGVGPRSSYNEQFF
CDR3nt: TGCAGCGTTGGGGTGGGACCACGGAGCTCCTACAATGAGCAGTTCTTC

j_gene: TRBJ2-7
abundance: few
d_gene: TRBD1
v_gene: TRBV18
CDR3aa: CASSHGQGVYEQYF
CDR3nt: TGTGCCAGCTCGCATGGACAGGGGGTTTACGAGCAGTACTTC

j_gene: TRBJ1-3
abundance: NA
d_gene: NA
v_gene: TRBV7-2
CDR3aa: CASSPRPGSGNTIYF
CDR3nt: TGTGCCAGCAGCCCCCGGCCCGGCTCTGGAAACACCATATATTTT

j_gene: TRBJ1-3
abundance: few
d_gene: NA
v_gene: TRBV6-5
CDR3aa: CASSYTDPGVGNTIYF
CDR3nt: TGTGCCAGCAGTTACACGGACCCAGGGGTCGGAAACACCATATATTTT

j_gene: TRBJ2-1
abundance: NA
d_gene: TRBD2
v_gene: TRBV7-2
CDR3aa: CASSRLASHEQFF
CDR3nt: TGTGCCAGCAGCCGACTAGCGTCCCATGAGCAGTTCTTC

j_gene: TRBJ1-2
abundance: NA
d_gene: NA
v_gene: TRBV12-3/TRBV12-4
CDR3aa: CASTYKGGVVGYTF
CDR3nt: TGTGCCAGCACTTACAAGGGGGGCGTCGTTGGCTACACCTTC

j_gene: TRBJ1-5
abundance: once
d_gene: TRBD1
v_gene: TRBV19
CDR3aa: CASNGDSSYQPQHF
CDR3nt: TGTGCCAGTAACGGGGACAGCTCTTATCAGCCCCAGCATTTT

j_gene: TRBJ2-3
abundance: NA
d_gene: TRBD2
v_gene: TRBV9
CDR3aa: CASSPSGFSTDTQYF
CDR3nt: TGTGCCAGCAGCCCTAGCGGGTTTAGCACAGATACGCAGTATTTT